The 30 T cell receptor beta chains below all came from one sample that was sequenced in a study of cytomegalovirus exposure and HLA in healthy donors (dated by TCRdb to between 2016 and 2019). Receptors were amplified or captured by the immunoSEQ multiplex PCR assay. A mixture of 60 forward primers for TCR Vbeta segments and 13 reverse primers for TCR Jbeta segments was used in the multiplex PCR. This is the immuneACCESS table as TCRdb keeps it, with only in-frame sequences that have V and J called. A part of the clones is gone; compared with another copy, unresolved V genes explain less than half, and the rest is unexplained. The sample yields about 160,000 clones; 80% to 90% were counted once. The top ten clonotypes cover roughly 10% of the sample. Sequencing was performed on PBMCs. The receptors here all came from a man aged 45 to 65 in good health and CMV-seropositive.

V usage is TRBV27 and J usage is TRBJ2-7; TRBD1 matches 9 bases. The V segment lost 4 bases and the J segment 9 bases; nucleotides outside the gene matches: 7. From germline, CDR1 is MNHEY and CDR2 SMNVEV (reference sequence). There are 13 residues in the CDR3. The CDR3 sequence: CASSYGQGTGQYF. In nucleotides, the CDR3 is TGTGCCAGCAGTTACGGACAGGGGACGGGGCAGTACTTC.

This clone has only one observation. The chain carries TRBV19 and TRBJ2-7, with 12 bases identical to TRBD1. Trimming cost V 3 bases and J 5 bases; bases outside gene matches: 5. In germline, CDR1 is LNHDA, CDR2 SQIVND (reference sequence). This CDR3 spans 15 amino acids. This CDR3 reads CASSIMGQGAHEQYF. CDR3 in DNA: TGTGCCAGTAGTATCATGGGACAGGGGGCGCACGAGCAGTACTTC.

The genes are TRBV11-3 and TRBJ2-2; TRBD1 might be the D (5 bases). Trimming removed 5 bases at V and 6 bases at J, with 13 bases between. This CDR3 has 14 residues. Germline V gives CDR1 SGHNT, CDR2 YENEEA. The CDR3 DNA follows: TGTGCCAGCAGCCCTTCAGGGTGGGCCGGGGAGCTGTTTTTT. As protein: CASSPSGWAGELFF.

For the CDR3, the DNA is TGTGCCAGCAGCACTACTAGCGGGGGGGGCGAGACCCAGTACTTC. Protein product: CASSTTSGGGETQYF. J is TRBJ2-5 and V is TRBV7-2; 13 positions match TRBD2. The CDR3 loop spans 15 amino acids. CDR1 SGHTA and CDR2 FQGNSA come from the germline V gene. J was trimmed by 5 bases and V by 5 bases; bases with no gene match: 5.

V gene TRBV7-6 combines with J gene TRBJ2-7; 9 bases align to TRBD2. Trimming removed 5 bases from V and 5 bases from J; junction bases left unmatched: 7. Germline V gives CDR1 SGHVS, CDR2 FNYEAQ. CDR3 size: 14 residues. Written as DNA, the CDR3 is TGTGCCAGCAGCCTTAGCGGGAGAACCAACGAGCAGTACTTC. It translates to CASSLSGRTNEQYF. Looking up the rest from reference TRBV7-6 and TRBJ2-7 gives the full variable domain: GAGVSQSPRYKVTKRGQDVALRCDPISGHVSLYWYRQALGQGPEFLTYFNYEAQQDKSGLPNDRFSAERPEGSISTLTIQRTEQRDSAMYRCASSLSGRTNEQYFGPGTRLTVT.

The V and J genes are TRBV13 and TRBJ2-3; 9 positions agree with TRBD2. Germline CDR1 is PRHDT and CDR2 is FYEKMQ (reference sequence). The ends lost 2 bases at V and 2 bases at J; junction bases unmatched: 2. The length of the CDR3 is 15 residues. CDR3 protein: CASSLRGGATDTQYF. The DNA for the CDR3 is TGTGCCAGCAGCTTACGCGGGGGGGCCACAGATACGCAGTATTTT.

The chain links TRBV28 to TRBJ1-3; 8 bases match TRBD1. This CDR3 has 14 amino acids. CDR1 MDHEN and CDR2 SYDVKM come from the germline V gene. V trimming: 6 bases; J trimming: 4 bases; junction bases outside the gene matches: 5. The CDR3 sequence: CASRSGGEGNTIYF. CDR3 nucleotide sequence: TGTGCCAGCAGATCAGGGGGCGAGGGAAACACCATATATTTT.

V is TRBV10-3 and J is TRBJ2-7; perhaps TRBD1 as D (6 bases). Per germline, CDR1 ENHRY and CDR2 SYGVKD. V was clipped by 7 bases and J by 1 base, with 11 bases between them. The CDR3 covers 13 residues. The CDR3 region is CAITGELSYEQYF. The CDR3 region has the DNA TGTGCCATCACAGGGGAATTATCCTACGAGCAGTACTTC.

This chain joins TRBV5-1 and TRBJ2-2, with D possibly matching TRBD1 (6 bases). V shed 7 bases and J shed 5 bases, with 12 bases lying between them. Per the germline V gene, CDR1 is SGHRS and CDR2 is YFSETQ. The CDR3 has 13 amino acids. CDR3 region: CASQPQGTGELFF. As DNA, the CDR3 is TGCGCCAGCCAACCCCAGGGGACCGGGGAGCTGTTTTTT.

The V call is TRBV7-2, the J call TRBJ2-7, with D uncertain. Germline V gives CDR1 SGHTA, CDR2 FQGNSA. This CDR3 has 12 amino acids. With 8 bases removed from V and 4 bases from J, the gap between germline ends came to 12 bases. CDR3 loop: CASGSIGYEQYF. The CDR3 bases are TGTGCCAGCGGCTCCATCGGGTACGAGCAGTACTTC.

The J gene is TRBJ2-5, the V gene TRBV4-2; 8 positions agree with TRBD2. This CDR3 is 15 amino acids long. The V gene end was trimmed by 3 bases and the J gene end by 3 bases; junction bases not matched to a gene: 6. Germline lookup yields CDR1 LGHNA and CDR2 YNFKEQ. Here the CDR3 reads CASSQIPGGKETQYF. CDR3 in DNA: TGTGCCAGCAGCCAGATCCCGGGAGGGAAAGAGACCCAGTACTTC.

The chain joins TRBV19 to TRBJ2-4, with no clear D. Germline lookup yields CDR1 LNHDA and CDR2 SQIVND (reference sequence). CDR3 length equals 12 residues. Trimming cost V 5 bases and J 0 bases, with 2 bases left between them. CDR3 nucleotides: TGTGCCAGTAGTCTAGCCAAAAACATTCAGTACTTC. It specifies CASSLAKNIQYF. Combining the CDR3 with reference TRBV19 and TRBJ2-4 gives the whole variable domain DGGITQSPKYLFRKEGQNVTLSCEQNLNHDAMYWYRQDPGQGLRLIYYSQIVNDFQKGDIAEGYSVSREKKESFPLTVTSAQKNPTAFYLCASSLAKNIQYFGAGTRLSVL.

CDR3 amino acids: CASSPDAGRNTIYF. The CDR3 bases are TGTGCCAGCTCACCAGACGCGGGGAGAAACACCATATATTTT. The J gene is TRBJ1-3, the V gene TRBV18, with unresolved D. The V end was cut by 2 bases, the J end by 5 bases, with 10 bases between. This CDR3 spans 14 amino acids. Germline V gives CDR1 KGHSH, CDR2 LQKENI.

The V gene is TRBV20-1, the J gene TRBJ1-1; unclear D gene. The CDR3 length is 11 residues. Looked up from germline, CDR1 is DFQATT and CDR2 is SNEGSKA (reference sequence). V shed 4 bases and J shed 2 bases, with 5 bases lying between them. The CDR3 DNA follows: TGCAGTGCTACGGTAAACACTGAAGCTTTCTTT. This sequence encodes CSATVNTEAFF.

The rearrangement uses TRBV6-4 and TRBJ1-4, with 7 positions matching TRBD1. Germline V gives CDR1 MRHNA, CDR2 SNTAGT. J was trimmed by 6 bases and V by 7 bases; bases with no gene match: 5. The CDR3 length is 13 residues. The CDR3 here is CASKGTVDEKLFF. For the CDR3, the DNA is TGTGCCAGCAAGGGGACAGTGGATGAAAAACTGTTTTTT.

The chain is built from TRBV28 and TRBJ2-5, with a possible D match to TRBD2 (5 bases). The J call is in doubt because the DNA end fits TRBJ2-7 better. The germline V gene encodes CDR1 MDHEN and CDR2 SYDVKM. The CDR3 runs to 15 residues. CDR3 sequence reads: CASTPYPGSSYEQYF. CDR3 nucleotides: TGTGCCAGCACTCCCTACCCGGGGAGCTCCTACGAGCAGTACTTC.

The chain has TRBV18 and TRBJ2-5; D is uncertain. V was clipped by 3 bases and J by 1 base, with 6 bases between them. The CDR3 has 13 residues. Germline V gene lookup returns CDR1 KGHSH and CDR2 LQKENI. The CDR3 region has the DNA TGTGCCAGCTCACCGGGCAGCCAAGAGACCCAGTACTTC. Translation gives CASSPGSQETQYF.

V is TRBV6-5 and J is TRBJ2-6; no firm D call. Germline CDR1 MNHEY, CDR2 SVGAGI. The ends were cut back, 6 bases at V and 1 base at J, with 10 bases in the middle. This CDR3 has 15 residues. The CDR3 DNA is TGTGCCAGCAGCCTTACAGTTTCTGGGGCCAACGTCCTGACTTTC. This gives the protein CASSLTVSGANVLTF.

The chain combines TRBV28 with TRBJ1-1, with D hard to call. Per the germline V gene, CDR1 is MDHEN and CDR2 is SYDVKM. The CDR3 totals 13 residues. Trimming pared 9 bases from V and 3 bases from J, leaving 14 bases between. Here the CDR3 DNA reads TGTGCCAGTGAGGCACCTAAACACACTGAAGCTTTCTTT. Translating gives CASEAPKHTEAFF.

The chain is built from TRBV7-9 and TRBJ1-4; D remains unclear. The length of the CDR3 is 14 residues. In germline, CDR1 is SEHNR, CDR2 FQNEAQ (reference sequence). The V end lost 1 base, the J end lost 8 bases, and 11 bases lay between the germline ends. The CDR3 protein is CASSLGGAIEKLFF. DNA for the CDR3: TGTGCCAGCAGCTTAGGGGGAGCTATCGAAAAACTGTTTTTT.

This clone was counted between two and nine times. The rearrangement uses TRBV5-1 and TRBJ2-7; a weak D match, TRBD1 (6 bases). In germline, CDR1 is SGHRS, CDR2 YFSETQ. V lost 1 base to trimming and J lost 3 bases, with 11 bases between them. The CDR3 has 14 residues. In DNA, the CDR3 is TGCGCCAGCAGCTTGAGGGACATGCTCTACGAGCAGTACTTC. Translating gives CASSLRDMLYEQYF.

The rearrangement uses TRBV7-9 and TRBJ2-2, with 10 positions matching TRBD2. The CDR3 runs to 15 residues. With 4 bases clipped from V and 5 bases from J, the junction kept 4 bases outside the gene matches. Germline CDR1 is SEHNR and CDR2 is FQNEAQ (reference sequence). The DNA for the CDR3 is TGTGCCAGCAGCTCGGGACTAGCGTCAACCGGGGAGCTGTTTTTT. It translates to CASSSGLASTGELFF. Using reference TRBV7-9 and TRBJ2-2 for the parts outside the CDR3, the full variable domain is DTGVSQNPRHKITKRGQNVTFRCDPISEHNRLYWYRQTLGQGPEFLTYFQNEAQLEKSRLLSDRFSAERPKGSFSTLEIQRTEQGDSAMYLCASSSGLASTGELFFGEGSRLTVL.

V and J are TRBV10-3 and TRBJ2-1, with 7 bases that match TRBD1. Looked up from germline, CDR1 is ENHRY and CDR2 is SYGVKD. This CDR3 has 14 amino acids. V shed 6 bases and J 4 bases; nucleotides not matched to a gene: 6. CDR3 DNA sequence: TGTGCCATCAGGACGACAGGGAATTACAATGAGCAGTTCTTC. This gives the protein CAIRTTGNYNEQFF.

The gene calls are TRBV2 and TRBJ2-5; 9 bases agree with TRBD1. Per the germline V gene, CDR1 is SNHLY and CDR2 is FYNNEI. Trimming removed 11 bases from V and 5 bases from J; junction bases left unmatched: 6. The CDR3 consists of 12 residues. The CDR3 here is CAPGQGEETQYF. CDR3 sequence (DNA): TGTGCCCCGGGACAGGGAGAGGAGACCCAGTACTTC.

V usage is TRBV2 and J usage is TRBJ2-7, with 7 bases aligning to TRBD1. The V gene end was trimmed by 3 bases and the J gene end by 4 bases; junction bases not matched to a gene: 9. The CDR3 is 15 amino acids. Germline CDR1 reads SNHLY; CDR2 reads FYNNEI. For the CDR3, the DNA is TGTGCCAGCAGTGAGGGACAGCGGCTAGGGTACGAGCAGTACTTC. Translating gives CASSEGQRLGYEQYF. Using reference TRBV2 and TRBJ2-7 for the parts outside the CDR3, the full variable domain is EPEVTQTPSHQVTQMGQEVILRCVPISNHLYFYWYRQILGQKVEFLVSFYNNEISEKSEIFDDQFSVERPDGSNFTLKIRSTKLEDSAMYFCASSEGQRLGYEQYFGPGTRLTVT.

V and J are TRBV19 and TRBJ2-1; 11 bases agree with TRBD2. Germline loops: CDR1 LNHDA, CDR2 SQIVND (reference sequence). Unmatched junction bases numbered 10, after V lost 6 bases and J lost 9 bases. The CDR3 totals 15 residues. CDR3 sequence: CASSLGTSGRSEQFF. The CDR3 nucleotides are TGTGCCAGTAGCCTGGGAACTAGCGGGAGAAGTGAGCAGTTCTTC.

V usage is TRBV5-1 and J usage is TRBJ2-5, with 11 bases fitting TRBD2. The CDR3 length is 15 residues. CDR1 is SGHRS and CDR2 is YFSETQ in the germline V gene. V dropped 0 bases and J dropped 5; count of bases not matched to a gene: 3. The chain's CDR3 is CASSLAASGRETQYF. The CDR3 region has the DNA TGCGCCAGCAGCTTGGCGGCTAGCGGGAGGGAGACCCAGTACTTC.

The chain joins TRBV9 to TRBJ2-1; D is undetermined. Germline V gene lookup returns CDR1 SGDLS and CDR2 YYNGEE. The V end lost 0 bases, the J end lost 4 bases, and 8 bases lay between the germline ends. This CDR3 comprises 14 residues. DNA for the CDR3: TGTGCCAGCAGCGTAGGCGCGGATTACAATGAGCAGTTCTTC. Translated, it gives CASSVGADYNEQFF.

The chain carries TRBV28 and TRBJ2-2; possible D gene TRBD1, 6 bases. The germline V and J ends were trimmed by 4 bases and 6 bases, with 18 bases remaining between them. From germline, CDR1 is MDHEN and CDR2 SYDVKM. There are 16 residues in the CDR3. DNA for the CDR3: TGTGCCAGCAGTTACAGGGAAGAGGGTCCCTCCGGGGAGCTGTTTTTT. It codes for CASSYREEGPSGELFF.

The chain has TRBV6-6 and TRBJ2-1; D ambiguous. In germline, CDR1 is MNHNY, CDR2 SVGAGI (reference sequence). V was shortened by 5 bases and J by 2 bases, with 10 bases between the two germline ends. CDR3 length: 14 amino acids. CDR3: CASSLLNPYNEQFF. The CDR3 DNA reads as TGTGCCAGCAGTCTCCTAAACCCCTACAATGAGCAGTTCTTC.